A single sample is the source of the 24 T cell receptor beta chains below, sequenced in a study of identical twins. TCRdb reprocessed the 5' RACE reads with MiXCR, giving one entry per CDR3 protein. The sample shows a few hundred thousand distinct CDR3 sequences, 20% to 30% of them seen only once. These records were also assigned to another study, of T cells expressing NK-cell markers.

The sample was CD4+ T cells sorted from blood. Source of these receptors: a woman between 18 and 29 years old in good health.

This clonotype came up a few times. The chain employs TRBV6-1 and TRBJ2-1; D might be TRBD1 (6 bases). Germline V gene data show CDR1 as MNHNS and CDR2 as SASEGT. The CDR3 has 13 residues. The ends were cut back, 5 bases at V and 9 bases at J, with 14 bases in the middle. The CDR3 nucleotides are TGTGCCAGCAGTACACAACAGGGTACTGAGCAGTTCTTC. Translated, it gives CASSTQQGTEQFF.

This rearrangement joins TRBV7-2 to TRBJ2-5; D unresolved. With 3 bases removed from V and 4 bases from J, the gap between germline ends came to 9 bases. Germline V lookup: CDR1 SGHTA, CDR2 FQGNSA. The CDR3 has 13 residues. CDR3 loop: CASSFRTRETQYF. Written as DNA, the CDR3 is TGTGCCAGCAGCTTCCGAACCCGAGAGACCCAGTACTTC.

This clonotype was observed a handful of times. V is TRBV12-3 or TRBV12-4 and J is TRBJ1-6; D perhaps matches TRBD1 (6 bases). With 5 bases removed from V and 7 bases from J, the gap between germline ends came to 9 bases. The CDR3 contains 13 residues. The CDR3 bases are TGTGCCAGCAGTATCAGGGGCAATTCACCCCTCCACTTT. Amino acid sequence: CASSIRGNSPLHF.

This chain joins TRBV11-1 and TRBJ2-1, with a weak D call TRBD1 (6 bases). CDR3 length: 18 residues. Germline V lookup: CDR1 SGHAT, CDR2 FQDESV (reference sequence). Trimming removed 5 bases at V and 0 bases at J, with 20 bases between. The CDR3 spells CASSTPQGSLSSYNEQFF. For the CDR3, the DNA is TGTGCCAGCAGCACACCACAGGGATCCTTGAGCTCCTACAATGAGCAGTTCTTC.

This clonotype was detected only a few times. The V gene is TRBV20-1, the J gene TRBJ2-3; D not resolved. The CDR3 is made up of 16 amino acids. Germline V gene sequence: CDR1 DFQATT, CDR2 SNEGSKA (reference sequence). V lost 0 bases and J lost 2, with 15 bases in between. The CDR3 loop is CSARDQPGYITDTQYF. CDR3 in DNA: TGCAGTGCTAGAGATCAGCCAGGATACATCACAGATACGCAGTATTTT.

This clonotype appeared a single time. The V and J genes are TRBV12-3 or TRBV12-4 and TRBJ2-3; 12 bases line up with TRBD2. The CDR3 extends over 17 amino acids. V trimming: 2 bases; J trimming: 0 bases; junction bases outside the gene matches: 3. This CDR3 reads CASSLTGTSGSTDTQYF. The CDR3 DNA reads TGTGCCAGCAGTTTAACCGGGACTAGCGGGAGCACAGATACGCAGTATTTT.

This chain links TRBV15 with TRBJ1-2, with a possible D match to TRBD1 (5 bases). Per germline, CDR1 LNHNV and CDR2 YYDKDF (reference sequence). This CDR3 has 13 residues. V lost 5 bases to trimming and J lost 5 bases, with 12 bases between them. CDR3 nucleotide sequence: TGTGCCACCAGCTCCGATAGGGGTTATGGCTACACCTTC. It yields the protein CATSSDRGYGYTF. Looking up the rest from reference TRBV15 and TRBJ1-2 gives the full variable domain: DAMVIQNPRYQVTQFGKPVTLSCSQTLNHNVMYWYQQKSSQAPKLLFHYYDKDFNNEADTPDNFQSRRPNTSFCFLDIRSPGLGDTAMYLCATSSDRGYGYTFGSGTRLTVV.

The rearrangement joins TRBV29-1 to TRBJ1-2; D unresolved. The V and J ends lost 3 bases and 6 bases respectively, with 8 bases between them. CDR1 is SQVTM, CDR2 ANQGSEA, per germline. This CDR3 has 11 residues. CDR3 bases: TGCAGCGTTGACACCTATAATGGCTACACCTTC. This sequence encodes CSVDTYNGYTF. The entire variable domain, with the rest obtained from reference TRBV29-1 and TRBJ1-2, is as follows: SAVISQKPSRDICQRGTSLTIQCQVDSQVTMMFWYRQQPGQSLTLIATANQGSEATYESGFVIDKFPISRPNLTFSTLTVSNMSPEDSSIYLCSVDTYNGYTFGSGTRLTVV.

This clonotype was found a few times. The chain carries TRBV6-5 and TRBJ1-3; D ambiguous. CDR3 length: 12 amino acids. Trimming removed 6 bases from V and 4 bases from J, with 7 bases in between. The germline V gene encodes CDR1 MNHEY and CDR2 SVGAGI. CDR3 bases: TGTGCCAGCAGCAACCCGGGAAACACCATATATTTT. This sequence encodes CASSNPGNTIYF.

The V call is TRBV27, the J call TRBJ1-1; possible D gene TRBD1, 5 bases. The V and J ends lost 9 bases and 3 bases respectively, with 14 bases between them. In germline, CDR1 is MNHEY, CDR2 SMNVEV (reference sequence). The CDR3 covers 13 residues. CDR3 amino acids: CASRQNKDTEAFF. The CDR3 DNA is TGTGCCAGTAGACAGAATAAGGACACTGAAGCTTTCTTT.

This sequence joins TRBV15 and TRBJ2-4; 7 positions match TRBD1. V lost 4 bases and J lost 6; bases outside the gene matches: 9. The V gene's germline CDR1 is LNHNV and CDR2 YYDKDF (reference sequence). The CDR3 sequence is 15 residues long. CDR3 nucleotides: TGTGCCACCAGCATTACACCCAGACAGGGAAACATTCAGTACTTC. Amino acid sequence: CATSITPRQGNIQYF.

The V and J genes are TRBV29-1 and TRBJ2-2; 15 bases are a match to TRBD2. Trimming at V came to 5 bases and at J to 2 bases, leaving 6 bases not matched to a gene. The CDR3 runs 17 residues. CDR1 is SQVTM, CDR2 ANQGSEA, per germline. The CDR3 DNA sequence: TGCAGCGTTTGGGGGACTAGCGGGGGGCCCAACACCGGGGAGCTGTTTTTT. Translated: CSVWGTSGGPNTGELFF.

This clonotype was seen a few times. V gene TRBV20-1 combines with J gene TRBJ2-1, with 10 bases matching TRBD2. V lost 2 bases and J lost 5; bases outside the gene matches: 6. Germline loops: CDR1 DFQATT, CDR2 SNEGSKA (reference sequence). The CDR3 is 15 amino acids. The CDR3 is CSARQSGRADNEQFF. CDR3 coding DNA: TGCAGTGCTAGACAAAGCGGGAGGGCCGACAATGAGCAGTTCTTC.

The V and J genes are TRBV29-1 and TRBJ1-1, with D maybe TRBD1 (5 bases). Germline V gene data show CDR1 as SQVTM and CDR2 as ANQGSEA. The V end lost 7 bases, the J end lost 5 bases, and 20 bases lay between the germline ends. The CDR3 is 14 amino acids. As DNA, the CDR3 is TGCAGCGGGGGGTCGGCAGGGAAGGGGACTGAAGCTTTCTTT. Encoded protein: CSGGSAGKGTEAFF.

This chain joins TRBV12-3 or TRBV12-4 and TRBJ2-1; D is ambiguous. There are 12 residues in the CDR3. The V gene lost 2 bases and the J gene lost 7 bases, with 6 bases spanning the gap. The CDR3 DNA is TGTGCCAGCAGTTTAAGGCAGAATGAGCAGTTCTTC. It translates to CASSLRQNEQFF.

In this sample, this clonotype turned up a few times. The genes are TRBV6-5 and TRBJ1-2, with D possibly matching TRBD1 (5 bases). Trimming shortened V by 0 bases and J by 4 bases, and 15 bases separated the two germline ends. The germline CDR1 and CDR2 sequences are MNHEY and SVGAGI. The CDR3 is 16 amino acids. The CDR3 sequence: CASSYSEPGGGYGYTF. The CDR3 DNA sequence: TGTGCCAGCAGTTACTCGGAGCCCGGGGGGGGCTATGGCTACACCTTC.

This clonotype was counted between two and nine times. The CDR3 sequence: CAWSVHRGGETQYF. The CDR3 DNA reads as TGTGCCTGGAGTGTACACAGGGGCGGGGAGACCCAGTACTTC. The chain employs TRBV30 and TRBJ2-5; 7 nucleotides match TRBD1. V trimming: 0 bases; J trimming: 5 bases; junction bases outside the gene matches: 6. Looked up from germline, CDR1 is GTSNPN and CDR2 is SVGIG (reference sequence). CDR3 length: 14 amino acids.

The gene calls are TRBV5-5 and TRBJ1-2, with D possibly matching TRBD1 (5 bases). Germline CDR1 is SGHKS and CDR2 is YYEKEE (reference sequence). Between the trimmed V and J ends, which lost 4 bases and 7 bases, there was a span of 14 bases. The CDR3 covers 13 residues. The CDR3: CASSLILGGGYTF. DNA for the CDR3: TGTGCCAGCAGCCTTATCTTGGGGGGTGGCTACACCTTC.

This chain links TRBV7-2 with TRBJ2-1; 7 nucleotides line up with TRBD2. J lost 3 bases, V lost 7 bases, and 9 bases had no gene match. Looked up from germline, CDR1 is SGHTA and CDR2 is FQGNSA. This CDR3 has 15 residues. This CDR3 is CASNRRGEFYNEQFF. CDR3 nucleotides: TGTGCCAGCAATCGCCGGGGGGAGTTCTACAATGAGCAGTTCTTC.

In this sample, this clonotype turned up a few times. The chain joins TRBV7-6 to TRBJ2-2, with TRBD2 matching over 10 bases. Looked up from germline, CDR1 is SGHVS and CDR2 is FNYEAQ. This CDR3 has 17 residues. V gave up 6 bases and J gave up 5 bases; unmatched junction bases: 12. CDR3 sequence (DNA): TGTGCCAGCAGACTAGCGGGAAACTCCGCGGGTACCGGGGAGCTGTTTTTT. As protein: CASRLAGNSAGTGELFF.

This chain links TRBV5-1 with TRBJ2-5; 14 bases are a match to TRBD2. Germline loops: CDR1 SGHRS, CDR2 YFSETQ. J was trimmed by 4 bases and V by 4 bases; bases with no gene match: 6. The CDR3 extends over 16 amino acids. CDR3 in DNA: TGCGCCAGCAGCCTAGGGACTAGCGGGAGTCGAGAGACCCAGTACTTC. Amino acid sequence: CASSLGTSGSRETQYF.

The chain combines TRBV6-4 with TRBJ1-1; TRBD1 might be the D (5 bases). The CDR3 runs to 16 residues. V was trimmed by 5 bases and J by 0 bases, leaving 16 bases between them. Germline CDR1 reads MRHNA; CDR2 reads SNTAGT. CDR3 DNA sequence: TGTGCCAGCAGTCGCGAGGGCAGGGCTCTGAACACTGAAGCTTTCTTT. This encodes CASSREGRALNTEAFF.

V usage is TRBV6-1 and J usage is TRBJ2-3; 7 bases match TRBD1. The J segment lost 0 bases and the V segment lost 5 bases, leaving 8 bases of the junction unmatched. The germline V gene has CDR1 MNHNS and CDR2 SASEGT. This CDR3 has 16 residues. The CDR3 loop reads CASSTHRGGSTDTQYF. For the CDR3, the DNA is TGTGCCAGCAGTACCCACAGGGGCGGGAGCACAGATACGCAGTATTTT.

The chain combines TRBV18 with TRBJ2-1, with 8 nucleotides matching TRBD1. V shed 5 bases, J shed 5 bases, and the junction held 8 bases outside the gene matches. This CDR3 contains 15 residues. Germline loops: CDR1 KGHSH, CDR2 LQKENI. The CDR3, as DNA: TGTGCCAGCTCAGCAGACAGGGGAGGCAACAATGAGCAGTTCTTC. Its protein is CASSADRGGNNEQFF.